Presented here are 3 T cell receptor beta chains from one specimen sequenced in a study of OX40 agonist ivuxolimab in advanced cancers. Profiling relied on immunoSEQ multiplex PCR, and the TCRdb table lists in-frame clones only, not all of them. The sample includes approximately 35,000 clones, over 75% seen only once; the top ten take about 24%. Sample: CD4+ or CD8+ T cells sorted from blood, taken in a trial of the OX40 agonist ivuxolimab. These receptors were obtained from an adult with an advanced solid tumor such as melanoma, head and neck, liver or kidney cancer.

V and J are TRBV5-1 and TRBJ2-6; D unclear. Germline V gives CDR1 SGHRS, CDR2 YFSETQ. The CDR3 consists of 16 residues. V was cut by 2 bases and J by 2 bases, with 11 bases left in between. CDR3 bases: TGCGCCAGCAGCTTCGGTCGCCAAACTGGGGCCAACGTCCTGACTTTC. Amino acid sequence: CASSFGRQTGANVLTF.

Here the CDR3 DNA reads TGTGCCAGCAGCTTAGCGTCCGGAAACACAGATACGCAGTATTTT. This sequence encodes CASSLASGNTDTQYF. The rearrangement joins TRBV11-1 to TRBJ2-3; D unclear. With 0 bases removed from V and 2 bases from J, the gap between germline ends came to 9 bases. This CDR3 contains 15 residues. CDR1 and CDR2 (germline): SGHAT, FQDESV (reference sequence).

The V and J genes are TRBV29-1 and TRBJ2-7; D perhaps matches TRBD1 (6 bases). This CDR3 is 11 amino acids long. The V gene's germline CDR1 is SQVTM and CDR2 ANQGSEA. V dropped 7 bases and J dropped 10 bases, with 17 bases sitting between them. CDR3 protein: CSGVEGGSQYV. The CDR3 nucleotides read TGCAGCGGGGTCGAAGGGGGATCACAGTACGTC.